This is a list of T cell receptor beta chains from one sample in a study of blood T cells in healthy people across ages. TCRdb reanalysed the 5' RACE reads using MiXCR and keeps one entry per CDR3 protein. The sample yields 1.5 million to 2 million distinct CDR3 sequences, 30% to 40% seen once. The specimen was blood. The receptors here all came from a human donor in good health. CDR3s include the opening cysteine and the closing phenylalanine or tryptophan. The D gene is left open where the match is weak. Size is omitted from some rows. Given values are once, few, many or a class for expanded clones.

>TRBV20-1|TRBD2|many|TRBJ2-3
TGCAGTGCTAGAGATACCACTAGCGGGGGGCGCACAGATACGCAGTATTTT
CSARDTTSGGRTDTQYF
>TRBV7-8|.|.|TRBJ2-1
TGTGCCAGCAGGCCCTTTGAGGGGGCCTACAATGAGCAGTTCTTC
CASRPFEGAYNEQFF
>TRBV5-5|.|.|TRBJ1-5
TGTGCCAGCAGCGCCCGGGAACTTTTCAATCAGCCCCAGCATTTT
CASSARELFNQPQHF
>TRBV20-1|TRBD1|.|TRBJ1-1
TGCAGTGCTCCCGGACAGGACACTGAAGCTTTCTTT
CSAPGQDTEAFF
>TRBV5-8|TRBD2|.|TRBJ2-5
TGTGCCAGCAGCTTGGCCAAAGGGACTAGCGGGGGGAACGTACAAGAGACCCAGTACTTC
CASSLAKGTSGGNVQETQYF
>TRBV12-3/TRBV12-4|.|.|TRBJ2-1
TGTGCCAGCAGTTTAGCGGAAAGGGAATATCGGCAGTTCTTC
CASSLAEREYRQFF
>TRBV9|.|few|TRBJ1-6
TGTGCCAGCAGCGCCGAGGGGAGCTCCTATAATTCACCCCTCCACTTT
CASSAEGSSYNSPLHF
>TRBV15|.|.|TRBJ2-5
TGTGCCACCAGCAGAGATGGCAAACAAGAGACCCAGTACTTC
CATSRDGKQETQYF
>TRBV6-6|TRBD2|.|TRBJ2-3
TGTGCCAGCAGTTACTGGTCTAGCGGGGGGAACACAGATACGCAGTATTTT
CASSYWSSGGNTDTQYF
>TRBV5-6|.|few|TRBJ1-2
TGTGCCAGCAGCTTGGTGGAACAACATGGCTACACCTTC
CASSLVEQHGYTF
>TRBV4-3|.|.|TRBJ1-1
TGCGCCAGCAGCCAAGATATCGGCACAGACACTGAAGCTTTCTTT
CASSQDIGTDTEAFF
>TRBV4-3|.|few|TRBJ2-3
TGCGCCAGCAGCCAAGATCGGGGCATCACAAATACGCAGTATTTT
CASSQDRGITNTQYF
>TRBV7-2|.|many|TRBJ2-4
TGTGCCAGCAGCTTAGATCCGGGGAACATTCAGTACTTC
CASSLDPGNIQYF
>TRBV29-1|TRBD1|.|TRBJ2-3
TGCAGCGTCACGACAGGGGGGAGCACAGATACGCAGTATTTT
CSVTTGGSTDTQYF
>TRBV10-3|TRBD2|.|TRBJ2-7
TGTGCCATCAGTGAGGGCGGGGGATACGAGCAGTACTTC
CAISEGGGYEQYF
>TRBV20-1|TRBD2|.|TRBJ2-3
TGCAGTGCAACTAGCGGGGGACTCACAGATACGCAGTATTTT
CSATSGGLTDTQYF
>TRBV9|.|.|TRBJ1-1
TGTGCCAGCAGCCCCACCCTATGGGCCTCTGAAGCTTTCTTT
CASSPTLWASEAFF
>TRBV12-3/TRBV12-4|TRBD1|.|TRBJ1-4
TGTGCCAGCAGTAACCGGGACAGGCCGGAAAAACTGTTTTTT
CASSNRDRPEKLFF
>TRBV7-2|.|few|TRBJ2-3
TGTGCCAGCAGCTTAGGCCCAGCGGGCGGCACAGATACGCAGTATTTT
CASSLGPAGGTDTQYF
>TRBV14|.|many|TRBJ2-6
TGTGCCAGCAGCCATCGACCGGTTTGGGCCAACGTCCTGACTTTC
CASSHRPVWANVLTF
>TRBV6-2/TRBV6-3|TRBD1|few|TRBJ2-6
TGTGCCAGCAGTTACAGAGCGGGACAGGGGGTCGGTGGGGCCAACGTCCTGACTTTC
CASSYRAGQGVGGANVLTF